The 4 T cell receptor beta chains listed next were all sequenced from one sample in a study of blood T cells in healthy people across ages. Combining a sample-barcoded 5' primer with a J-beta primer mix, a second PCR ran for 7 to 11 cycles. In TCRdb, the 5' RACE reads were re-called with MiXCR into one record per CDR3 protein. The sample includes 1,300,000 or so distinct CDR3 sequences, almost 60% seen only once; the top ten take under 8.5%. Sequencing used blood. Source of these receptors: a man aged 18-30 years in good health.

This chain uses TRBV12-3 or TRBV12-4 with TRBJ2-7, with D unclear. V shed 5 bases and J shed 8 bases, with 19 bases lying between them. This CDR3 region has 14 residues. CDR3 protein: CASSPRGEEGKQYF. The CDR3 DNA follows: TGTGCCAGCAGTCCCCGAGGCGAGGAAGGAAAGCAGTACTTC.

This chain joins TRBV24-1 and TRBJ2-5; tentative D call: TRBD1 (7 bases). The CDR3 runs to 16 residues. Trimming pared 0 bases from V and 10 bases from J, leaving 20 bases between. Germline CDR1 is KGHDR and CDR2 is SFDVKD. Here the CDR3 DNA reads TGTGCCACCAGTGATTTGGAACAGGGGACTGCAGAACGCCAGTACTTC. This translates into CATSDLEQGTAERQYF.

This clonotype was detected a few times. J is TRBJ2-1 and V is TRBV27, with D maybe TRBD2 (5 bases). V lost 6 bases, J lost 5 bases, and 11 bases lay in between. Looked up from germline, CDR1 is MNHEY and CDR2 is SMNVEV (reference sequence). The CDR3 sequence is 13 residues long. The CDR3 DNA reads TGTGCCAGCAGGCCCCTCGGGAACAATGAGCAGTTCTTC. Its protein is CASRPLGNNEQFF.

The rearrangement links TRBV20-1 to TRBJ1-2, with D perhaps TRBD1 (5 bases). Trimming shortened V by 2 bases and J by 4 bases, and 11 bases separated the two germline ends. CDR3 length equals 13 residues. The germline CDR1 and CDR2 sequences are DFQATT and SNEGSKA (reference sequence). The CDR3 DNA reads TGCAGTGCTAGAAGGGCAGGGCTCTATGGCTACACCTTC. Translating gives CSARRAGLYGYTF.